A single sample is the source of the 3 T cell receptor beta chains below, sequenced in a study of T cell responses to AZD1222 COVID-19 vaccine. Generated by immunoSEQ multiplex PCR, the TCRdb table keeps only in-frame clones and is missing some. The sample contains some 120,000 clones, about nine tenths of which appear only once. Sample: peripheral blood, taken on day 0 of AZD1222 vaccination. These receptors all stem from an adult in good health.

The chain employs TRBV11-2 and TRBJ1-2, with TRBD1 matching 7 bases. The CDR3 loop spans 17 amino acids. Germline trimming cut 1 base from V and 5 bases from J; bases unmatched to any gene: 13. The germline V gene has CDR1 SGHAT and CDR2 FQNNGV. The CDR3 is CASSLVGVTQGSYGYTF. The CDR3, as DNA: TGTGCCAGCAGCTTAGTGGGGGTCACACAGGGGTCGTATGGCTACACCTTC.

The V call is TRBV4-2, the J call TRBJ2-5; either TRBD1 or TRBD2 may fit D (6 bases each). Trimming stripped 3 bases from V and 5 bases from J, with 16 bases between. The CDR3 sequence is 15 residues long. Germline V gene lookup returns CDR1 LGHNA and CDR2 YNFKEQ. CDR3 in DNA: TGTGCCAGCAGCCACCCGGGGGCGCCTACGGAGACCCAGTACTTC. This sequence encodes CASSHPGAPTETQYF.

This chain joins TRBV7-2 and TRBJ2-3, with D unclear. The CDR3 loop spans 15 amino acids. Trimming removed 0 bases at V and 2 bases at J, with 9 bases between. Germline V lookup: CDR1 SGHTA, CDR2 FQGNSA. CDR3: CASSLALAATDTQYF. CDR3 nucleotide sequence: TGTGCCAGCAGCTTAGCGCTTGCGGCCACAGATACGCAGTATTTT.